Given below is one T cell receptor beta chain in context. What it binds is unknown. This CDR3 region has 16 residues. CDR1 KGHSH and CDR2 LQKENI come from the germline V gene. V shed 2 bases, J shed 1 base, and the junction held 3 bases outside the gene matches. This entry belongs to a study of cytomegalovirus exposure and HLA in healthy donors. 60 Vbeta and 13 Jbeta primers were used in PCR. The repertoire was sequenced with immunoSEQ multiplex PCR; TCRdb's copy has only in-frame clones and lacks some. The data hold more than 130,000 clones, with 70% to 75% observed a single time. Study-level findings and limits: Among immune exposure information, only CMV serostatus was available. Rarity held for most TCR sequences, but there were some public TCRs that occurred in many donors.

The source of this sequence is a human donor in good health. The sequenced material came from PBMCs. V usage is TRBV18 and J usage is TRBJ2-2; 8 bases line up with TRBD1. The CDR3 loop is CASSPSGTGNTGELFF. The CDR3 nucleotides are TGTGCCAGCTCACCATCCGGGACAGGGAACACCGGGGAGCTGTTTTTT.